This TCR beta chain was recovered during a study of T cell responses to AZD1222 COVID-19 vaccine. Findings and limits, study-wide: Across spike, vaccine-associated CD4 TCRs were found, dominant at 160-218 and 743-854.

Germline V gene data show CDR1 as MDHEN and CDR2 as SYDVKM. The CDR3 is made up of 19 amino acids. V lost 6 bases to trimming and J lost 8 bases, with 34 bases between them. In regard to this clone: Its antigen remains unknown.

Assay used: immunoSEQ multiplex PCR; TCRdb lists only in-frame clones, some missing. Of under 150,000 clones in the sample, almost 85% were seen once. The material was peripheral blood, obtained 28 days after the second dose of the MenACWY control vaccine. The chain recombines TRBV28 with TRBJ1-2; D is possibly TRBD1 (5 bases). The clonotype comes from an adult who received the MenACWY meningococcal vaccine as a control. CDR3 in amino acids: CASSPPGRLSPPGNGGYTF. The DNA of the CDR3 is TGTGCCAGCAGCCCCCCGGGGCGACTGAGTCCCCCCGGGAACGGAGGCTACACCTTC.